What follows is one TCR beta chain and its context. Antigen unknown. The data were taken from a study of monozygotic twins with inflammatory bowel disease. Study outcomes and limitations: The analysis yielded no support for one strong signal or clonotype associated with IBD.

This CDR3 spans 15 amino acids. Germline V gives CDR1 MGHRA, CDR2 YSYEKL. Following a re-call of the 5' RACE reads, TCRdb has one entry per CDR3 protein and lacks DNA. Its listing shows over 350,000 distinct CDR3 sequences. Material: blood. This sequence was found in a human donor with ulcerative colitis or Crohn's disease, or a healthy co-twin of an affected twin (not recorded which). The chain carries TRBV4-1 and TRBJ2-5; TCRdb returns TRBD1, unconfirmable since there is no DNA. The CDR3 sequence is CASSHPGQDQETQYF.